This TCR beta chain was recorded in a study of T cell changes during pregnancy in multiple sclerosis. Only one count was recorded for this clone. Measured with immunoSEQ multiplex PCR; TCRdb has only the in-frame clones, and not every one. The top ten hold about 2% of the sample, which has tens of thousands of clones, 92% seen once. The CDR3 sequence is 15 residues long. The germline CDR1 and CDR2 sequences are MNHEY and SMNVEV (reference sequence). V gave up 8 bases and J gave up 6 bases; unmatched junction bases: 13. Sequences were derived from peripheral blood, sampled before pregnancy. The receptor was derived from a female donor with multiple sclerosis, enrolled in a pregnancy study. This chain connects TRBV27 to TRBJ2-3, with 8 nucleotides matching TRBD2. Here the CDR3 DNA reads TGTGCCAGCTCTACGACCGGGAGGGCCAAGGATACGCAGTATTTT. Translated, it gives CASSTTGRAKDTQYF.